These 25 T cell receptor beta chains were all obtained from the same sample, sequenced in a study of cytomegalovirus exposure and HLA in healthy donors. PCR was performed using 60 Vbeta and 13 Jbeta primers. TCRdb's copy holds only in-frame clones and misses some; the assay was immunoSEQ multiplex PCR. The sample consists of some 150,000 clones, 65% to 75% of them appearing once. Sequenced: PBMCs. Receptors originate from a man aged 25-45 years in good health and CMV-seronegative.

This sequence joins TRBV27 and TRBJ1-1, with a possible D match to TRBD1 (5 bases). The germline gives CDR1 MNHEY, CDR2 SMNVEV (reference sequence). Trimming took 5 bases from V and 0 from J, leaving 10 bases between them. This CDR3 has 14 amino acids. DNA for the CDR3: TGTGCCAGCAGTCTACGACAGATGAACACTGAAGCTTTCTTT. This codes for CASSLRQMNTEAFF.

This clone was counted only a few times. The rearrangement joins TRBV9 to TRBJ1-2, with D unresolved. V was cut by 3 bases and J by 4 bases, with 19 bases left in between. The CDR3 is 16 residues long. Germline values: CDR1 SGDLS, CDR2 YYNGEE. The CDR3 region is CASSGPFPGFGYGYTF. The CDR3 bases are TGTGCCAGCAGCGGGCCATTTCCGGGGTTTGGCTATGGCTACACCTTC.

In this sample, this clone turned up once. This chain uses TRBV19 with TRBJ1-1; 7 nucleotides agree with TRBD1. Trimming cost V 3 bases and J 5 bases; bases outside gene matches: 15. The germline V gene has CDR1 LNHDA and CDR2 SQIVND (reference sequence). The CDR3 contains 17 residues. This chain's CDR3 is CASSMFWGRDSETEAFF. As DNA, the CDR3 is TGTGCCAGTAGTATGTTTTGGGGTCGGGACAGCGAGACTGAAGCTTTCTTT.

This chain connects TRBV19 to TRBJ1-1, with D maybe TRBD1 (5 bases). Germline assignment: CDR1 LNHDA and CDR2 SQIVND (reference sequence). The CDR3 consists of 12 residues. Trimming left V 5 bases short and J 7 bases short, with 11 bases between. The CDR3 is CASSSLTVEAFF. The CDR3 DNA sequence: TGTGCCAGTAGTTCCTTGACAGTTGAAGCTTTCTTT. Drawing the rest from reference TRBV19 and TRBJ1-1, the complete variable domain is DGGITQSPKYLFRKEGQNVTLSCEQNLNHDAMYWYRQDPGQGLRLIYYSQIVNDFQKGDIAEGYSVSREKKESFPLTVTSAQKNPTAFYLCASSSLTVEAFFGQGTRLTVV.

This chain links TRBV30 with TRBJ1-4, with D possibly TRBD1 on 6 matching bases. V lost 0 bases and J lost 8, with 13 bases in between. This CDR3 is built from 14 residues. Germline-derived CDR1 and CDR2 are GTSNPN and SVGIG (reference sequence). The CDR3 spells CAWSVQQGPEKLFF. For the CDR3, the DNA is TGTGCCTGGAGTGTACAACAGGGACCCGAAAAACTGTTTTTT.

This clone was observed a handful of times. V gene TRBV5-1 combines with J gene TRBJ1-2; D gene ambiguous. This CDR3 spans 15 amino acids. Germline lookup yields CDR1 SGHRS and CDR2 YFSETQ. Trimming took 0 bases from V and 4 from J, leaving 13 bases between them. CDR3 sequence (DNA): TGCGCCAGCAGCTTGGAGGCCCAATCTAGCTATGGCTACACCTTC. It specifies CASSLEAQSSYGYTF. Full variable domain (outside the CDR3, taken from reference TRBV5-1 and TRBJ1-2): KAGVTQTPRYLIKTRGQQVTLSCSPISGHRSVSWYQQTPGQGLQFLFEYFSETQRNKGNFPGRFSGRQFSNSRSEMNVSTLELGDSALYLCASSLEAQSSYGYTFGSGTRLTVV.

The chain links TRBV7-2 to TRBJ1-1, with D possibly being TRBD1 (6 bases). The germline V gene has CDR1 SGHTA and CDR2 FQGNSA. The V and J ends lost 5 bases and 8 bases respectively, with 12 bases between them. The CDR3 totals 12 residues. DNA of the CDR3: TGTGCCAGCAGCCTCCTGACAGGAGAAGCTTTCTTT. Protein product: CASSLLTGEAFF.

DNA for the CDR3: TGTGCCAGTAGTTTTCTACAGGGGGGCACTGAAGCTTTCTTT. Amino acid sequence: CASSFLQGGTEAFF. The chain couples TRBV19 to TRBJ1-1, with TRBD1 matching over 8 bases. With 5 bases clipped from V and 4 bases from J, the junction kept 6 bases outside the gene matches. The CDR3 is made up of 14 amino acids. Germline CDR1 and CDR2: LNHDA and SQIVND (reference sequence). The variable domain in full, completed from reference TRBV19 and TRBJ1-1, reads DGGITQSPKYLFRKEGQNVTLSCEQNLNHDAMYWYRQDPGQGLRLIYYSQIVNDFQKGDIAEGYSVSREKKESFPLTVTSAQKNPTAFYLCASSFLQGGTEAFFGQGTRLTVV.

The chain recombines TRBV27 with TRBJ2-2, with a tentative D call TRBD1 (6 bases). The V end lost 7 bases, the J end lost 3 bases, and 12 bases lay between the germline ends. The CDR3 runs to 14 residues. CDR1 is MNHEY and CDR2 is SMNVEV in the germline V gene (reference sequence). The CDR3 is CASMRTDYTGELFF. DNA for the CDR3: TGTGCCAGCATGAGGACAGATTACACCGGGGAGCTGTTTTTT.

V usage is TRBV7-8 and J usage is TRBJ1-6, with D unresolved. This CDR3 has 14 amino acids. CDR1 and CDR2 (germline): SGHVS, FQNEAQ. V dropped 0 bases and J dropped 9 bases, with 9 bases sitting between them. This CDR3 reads CASSLAGGSSPLHF. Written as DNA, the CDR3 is TGTGCCAGCAGCTTAGCGGGAGGGAGTTCACCCCTCCACTTT.

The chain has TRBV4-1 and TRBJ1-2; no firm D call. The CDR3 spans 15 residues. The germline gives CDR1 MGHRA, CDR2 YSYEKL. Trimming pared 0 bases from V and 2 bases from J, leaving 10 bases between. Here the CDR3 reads CASSQDLAPNYGYTF. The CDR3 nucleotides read TGCGCCAGCAGCCAAGATTTGGCCCCCAACTATGGCTACACCTTC.

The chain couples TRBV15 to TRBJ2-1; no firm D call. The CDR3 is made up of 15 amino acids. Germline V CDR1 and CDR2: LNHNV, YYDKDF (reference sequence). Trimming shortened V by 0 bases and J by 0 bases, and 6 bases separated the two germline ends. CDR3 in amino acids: CATSRDPGSYNEQFF. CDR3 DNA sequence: TGTGCCACCAGCAGAGACCCGGGCTCCTACAATGAGCAGTTCTTC.

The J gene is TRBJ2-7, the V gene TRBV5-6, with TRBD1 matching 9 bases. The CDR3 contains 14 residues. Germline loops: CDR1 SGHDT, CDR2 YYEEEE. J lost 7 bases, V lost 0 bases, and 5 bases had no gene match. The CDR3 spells CASSLGTGALEQYF. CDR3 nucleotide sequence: TGTGCCAGCAGCTTGGGGACAGGGGCCCTGGAGCAGTACTTC.

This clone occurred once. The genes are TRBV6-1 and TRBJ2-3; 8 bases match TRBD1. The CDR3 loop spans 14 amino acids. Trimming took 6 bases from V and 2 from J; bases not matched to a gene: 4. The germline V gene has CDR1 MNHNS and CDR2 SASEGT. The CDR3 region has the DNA TGTGCCAGCAGGGACAGGGAGATCACAGATACGCAGTATTTT. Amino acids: CASRDREITDTQYF.

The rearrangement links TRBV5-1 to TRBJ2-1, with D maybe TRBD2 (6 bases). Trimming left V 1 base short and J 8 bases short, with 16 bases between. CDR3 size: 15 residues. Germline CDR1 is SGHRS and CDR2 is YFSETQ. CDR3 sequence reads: CASSLSGKPGDEQFF. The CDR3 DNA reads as TGCGCCAGCAGCTTGTCGGGGAAACCGGGGGATGAGCAGTTCTTC.

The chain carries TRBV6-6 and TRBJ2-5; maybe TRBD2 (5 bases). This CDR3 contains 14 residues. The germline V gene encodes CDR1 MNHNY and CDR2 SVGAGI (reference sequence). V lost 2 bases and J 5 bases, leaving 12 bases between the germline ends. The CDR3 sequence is CASSYSGNKETQYF. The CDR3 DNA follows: TGTGCCAGCAGTTACAGCGGAAATAAGGAGACCCAGTACTTC.

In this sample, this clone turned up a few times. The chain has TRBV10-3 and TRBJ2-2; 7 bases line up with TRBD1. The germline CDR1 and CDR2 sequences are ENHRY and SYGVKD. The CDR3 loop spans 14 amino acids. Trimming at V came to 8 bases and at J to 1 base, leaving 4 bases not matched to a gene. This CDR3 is CAIEGQRNTGELFF. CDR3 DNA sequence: TGTGCCATCGAGGGACAGAGGAACACCGGGGAGCTGTTTTTT.

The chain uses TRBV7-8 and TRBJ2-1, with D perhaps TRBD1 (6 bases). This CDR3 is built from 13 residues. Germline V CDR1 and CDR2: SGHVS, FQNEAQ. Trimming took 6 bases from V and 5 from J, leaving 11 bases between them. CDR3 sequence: CASRSTGNNEQFF. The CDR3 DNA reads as TGTGCCAGCAGATCGACAGGAAACAATGAGCAGTTCTTC.

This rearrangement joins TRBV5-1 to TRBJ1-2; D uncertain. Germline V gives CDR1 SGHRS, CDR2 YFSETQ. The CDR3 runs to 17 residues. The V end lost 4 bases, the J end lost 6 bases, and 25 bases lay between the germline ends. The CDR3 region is CASSLVAATNTRDGYTF. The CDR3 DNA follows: TGCGCCAGCAGCCTGGTGGCAGCAACCAATACCCGGGATGGCTACACCTTC.

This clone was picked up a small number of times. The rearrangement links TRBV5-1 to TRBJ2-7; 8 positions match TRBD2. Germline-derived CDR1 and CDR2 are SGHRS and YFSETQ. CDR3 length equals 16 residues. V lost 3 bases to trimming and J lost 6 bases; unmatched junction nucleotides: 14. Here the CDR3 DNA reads TGCGCCAGCAGCTCGACGGTCGGACACGGGGGGGGCGAGCAGTACTTC. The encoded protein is CASSSTVGHGGGEQYF.

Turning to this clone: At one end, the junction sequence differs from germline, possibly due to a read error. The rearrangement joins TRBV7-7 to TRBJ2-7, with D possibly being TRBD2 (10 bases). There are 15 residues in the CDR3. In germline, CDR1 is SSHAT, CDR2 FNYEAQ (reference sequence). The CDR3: CASSLAGGQGYEQYF. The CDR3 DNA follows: TGTGCTAGCAGCTTAGCGGGGGGACAGGGTTACGAGCAGTACTTC.

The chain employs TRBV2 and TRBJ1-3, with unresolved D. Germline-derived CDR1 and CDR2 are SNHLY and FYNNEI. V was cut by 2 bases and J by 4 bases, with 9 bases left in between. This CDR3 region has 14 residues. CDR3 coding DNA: TGTGCCAGCAGTGAAAGGAGGCAGGGAAACACCATATATTTT. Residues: CASSERRQGNTIYF.

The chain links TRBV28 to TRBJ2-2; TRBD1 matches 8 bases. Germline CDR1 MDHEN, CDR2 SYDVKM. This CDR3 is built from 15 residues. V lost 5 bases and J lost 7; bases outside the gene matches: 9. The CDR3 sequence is CASSLTRGLGGELFF. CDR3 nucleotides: TGTGCCAGCAGTCTCACCAGGGGGCTCGGCGGGGAGCTGTTTTTT. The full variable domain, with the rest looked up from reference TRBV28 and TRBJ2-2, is DVKVTQSSRYLVKRTGEKVFLECVQDMDHENMFWYRQDPGLGLRLIYFSYDVKMKEKGDIPEGYSVSREKKERFSLILESASTNQTSMYLCASSLTRGLGGELFFGEGSRLTVL.

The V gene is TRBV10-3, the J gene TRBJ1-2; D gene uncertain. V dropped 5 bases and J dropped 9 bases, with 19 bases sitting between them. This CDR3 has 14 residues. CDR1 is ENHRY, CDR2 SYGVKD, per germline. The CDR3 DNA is TGTGCCATCAGTTCGGAGGGCGGAGCCTTGAGCTACACCTTC. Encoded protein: CAISSEGGALSYTF.

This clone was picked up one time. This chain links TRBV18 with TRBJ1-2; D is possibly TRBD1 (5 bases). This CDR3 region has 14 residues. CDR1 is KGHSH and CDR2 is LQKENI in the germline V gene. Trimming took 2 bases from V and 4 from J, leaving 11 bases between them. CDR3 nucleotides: TGTGCCAGCTCACCAAACAGGAATTCCTATGGCTACACCTTC. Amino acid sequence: CASSPNRNSYGYTF.